The clone carrying this TCR beta chain appeared once. Its antigen is currently unknown. Trimming cost V 10 bases and J 5 bases; bases outside gene matches: 10. The CDR3 loop spans 14 amino acids. Germline CDR1 and CDR2: LNHDA and SQIVND (reference sequence). Researchers ran the PCR with 60 Vbeta and 13 Jbeta primers. The protocol was immunoSEQ multiplex PCR, while the TCRdb copy is restricted to in-frame clones and leaves out a portion. The sample carries more than 85,000 clones, approximately 80% recorded once. These data come from a study of cytomegalovirus exposure and HLA in healthy donors. As for the study in general: HLA-typed donors were the source of 80 million to 90 million unique TCRs, which an early data release held. General study findings and limits: TCR association rates varied by HLA locus in a later analysis, with DRB1 highest and HLA-C lowest.

This sequence was found in a female donor in good health and CMV-seropositive. The sequenced sample was PBMCs. V gene TRBV19 combines with J gene TRBJ2-1; TRBD1 matches 8 bases. The CDR3 is CATCPGQGNNEQFF. DNA for the CDR3: TGTGCCACCTGCCCTGGACAGGGCAACAATGAGCAGTTCTTC.